This T cell receptor (beta chain) was captured by sequencing in a study of Tregs in tolerant kidney transplant recipients. Study details: CD4+CD25+CD127- cells came from approximately 3-day belatacept mixed lymphocyte reactions, some with approximately five-day graft donor restimulation.

Trimming left V 3 bases short and J 0 bases short, with 15 bases between. This CDR3 is built from 17 residues. From germline, CDR1 is SGHNT and CDR2 YYREEE (reference sequence). Clones were read by immunoSEQ multiplex PCR, and TCRdb kept only the in-frame ones, dropping some. The sample holds 15,000 to 20,000 clones, 65% seen once. Of note for this clone: Its antigen is not identified.

Study-wide results and caveats: The small number of patients limits these findings pending further validation. Biological reproducibility was not directly addressed, but technical replication error appeared minimal.

This clonotype was sampled from a human donor in good health. V and J are TRBV5-4 and TRBJ2-2; possibly TRBD1 for D (5 bases). Sequencing used Tregs from blood cultured with allogeneic cells. The CDR3 DNA follows: TGTGCCAGCAGCTCCCCTATGACAGCGACGAACACCGGGGAGCTGTTTTTT. Translated: CASSSPMTATNTGELFF.